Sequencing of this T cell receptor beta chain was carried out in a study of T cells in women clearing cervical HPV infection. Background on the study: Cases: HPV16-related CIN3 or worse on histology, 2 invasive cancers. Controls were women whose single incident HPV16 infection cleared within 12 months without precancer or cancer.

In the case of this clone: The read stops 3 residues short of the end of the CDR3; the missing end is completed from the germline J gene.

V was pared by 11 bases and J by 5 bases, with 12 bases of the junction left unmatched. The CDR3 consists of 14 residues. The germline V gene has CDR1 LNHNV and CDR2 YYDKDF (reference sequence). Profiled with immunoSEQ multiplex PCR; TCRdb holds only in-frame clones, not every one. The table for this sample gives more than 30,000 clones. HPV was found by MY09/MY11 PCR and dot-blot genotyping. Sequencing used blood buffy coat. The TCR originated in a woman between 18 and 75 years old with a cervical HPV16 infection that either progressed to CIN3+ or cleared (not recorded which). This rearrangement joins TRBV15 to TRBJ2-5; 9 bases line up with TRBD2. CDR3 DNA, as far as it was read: TGTGCCTCCTCAATAGCGGGAGTCAGGGAGACC. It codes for CASSIAGVRET. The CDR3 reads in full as CASSIAGVRETQYF.